This TCR beta chain was captured in a study of type 1 and type 2 diabetes patients. Whole-study context: T cells were magnetically sorted from PBMCs as CD4+ or CD8+ subsets.

A word on this clonotype: Mismatch with germline at one junction end may stem from a read error.

Anyone with other autoimmune disease or infection in the prior four weeks was excluded. The PCR template was genomic DNA. The TCR beta CDR3 region was amplified using 30 forward and 13 reverse primers. TCRdb processed the multiplex PCR reads anew with MiXCR; each CDR3 protein has one entry. The sample lists more than 250,000 distinct CDR3 sequences; 40% to 50% were seen once. The germline V gene has CDR1 SNHLY and CDR2 FYNNEI. This CDR3 region has 14 residues. This chain joins TRBV2 and TRBJ2-3; D might be TRBD1 (5 bases). Sequencing input: peripheral blood mononuclear cells (PBMCs). This receptor was obtained from a man between 18 and 35 years old with type 2 diabetes. CDR3 sequence: CASSDKSATGTQYF. DNA for the CDR3: TGTGCCAGCAGTGATAAATCGGCCACAGGTACGCAGTATTTT. Drawing the rest from reference TRBV2 and TRBJ2-3, the complete variable domain is EPEVTQTPSHQVTQMGQEVILRCVPISNHLYFYWYRQILGQKVEFLVSFYNNEISEKSEIFDDQFSVERPDGSNFTLKIRSTKLEDSAMYFCASSDKSATGTQYFGPGTRLTVL.